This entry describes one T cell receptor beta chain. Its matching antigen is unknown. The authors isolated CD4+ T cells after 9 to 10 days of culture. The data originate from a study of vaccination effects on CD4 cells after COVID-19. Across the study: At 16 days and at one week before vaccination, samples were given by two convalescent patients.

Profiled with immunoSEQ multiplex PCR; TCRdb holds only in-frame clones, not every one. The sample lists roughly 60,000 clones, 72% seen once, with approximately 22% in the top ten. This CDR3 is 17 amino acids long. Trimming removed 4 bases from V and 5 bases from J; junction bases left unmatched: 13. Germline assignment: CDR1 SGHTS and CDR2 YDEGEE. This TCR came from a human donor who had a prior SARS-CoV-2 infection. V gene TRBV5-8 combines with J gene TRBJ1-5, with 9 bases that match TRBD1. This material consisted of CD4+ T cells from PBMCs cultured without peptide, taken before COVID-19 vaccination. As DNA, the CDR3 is TGTGCCAGCAGCCTCTACCACCCACGGACAGGGGATCAGCCCCAGCATTTT. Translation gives CASSLYHPRTGDQPQHF.